These 8 T cell receptor beta chains were sequenced from one sample in a study of T cells in tuberculosis. After thawing and overnight rest, PBMC were stained with GMM-loaded CD1B tetramer, viability dye and anti-CD3 for sorting. C32 glucose monomycolate from Rhodococcus equi was loaded onto the CD1B tetramers. Sequencing used immunoSEQ multiplex PCR; TCRdb keeps in-frame clones, though not all of them. Found here are tens of thousands of clones, roughly 79% of them singletons; the top ten hold roughly 13%. Sequences were obtained from CD1b-GMM tetramer-negative cells sorted from PBMCs. These receptors were collected from an adult woman with latent tuberculosis.

This sequence joins TRBV27 and TRBJ2-1; a possible D gene is TRBD2 (5 bases). Germline V lookup: CDR1 MNHEY, CDR2 SMNVEV (reference sequence). V was shortened by 6 bases and J by 7 bases, with 19 bases between the two germline ends. This CDR3 has 15 residues. The CDR3 sequence: CASRISGPPGNEQFF. The CDR3 DNA is TGTGCCAGCAGAATATCGGGCCCCCCGGGGAATGAGCAGTTCTTC.

The rearrangement links TRBV11-2 to TRBJ2-2; the D gene is possibly TRBD1 (6 bases). With 5 bases removed from V and 6 bases from J, the gap between germline ends came to 16 bases. The CDR3 has 15 amino acids. The germline CDR1 and CDR2 sequences are SGHAT and FQNNGV. The CDR3 reads CASSLRTEGSGELFF. CDR3 sequence (DNA): TGTGCCAGCAGCCTCCGGACAGAGGGGTCCGGGGAGCTGTTTTTT.

V is TRBV10-3 and J is TRBJ1-3, with a tentative D call TRBD1 (5 bases). The germline V and J ends were trimmed by 3 bases and 4 bases, with 10 bases remaining between them. This CDR3 contains 14 residues. The germline V gene encodes CDR1 ENHRY and CDR2 SYGVKD. The CDR3 bases are TGTGCCATCAGTGACCCAAGGGGAGGAAACACCATATATTTT. Its translation is CAISDPRGGNTIYF.

The chain joins TRBV6-1 to TRBJ2-3; TRBD2 matches 10 bases. CDR1 and CDR2 from the germline V gene are MNHNS and SASEGT. The length of the CDR3 is 14 residues. The V segment lost 5 bases and the J segment 6 bases; nucleotides outside the gene matches: 5. The CDR3 nucleotides read TGTGCCAGCAGTTCAGCGGGAGGGCCGGATACGCAGTATTTT. This encodes CASSSAGGPDTQYF.

V gene TRBV13 combines with J gene TRBJ2-3, with 9 bases matching TRBD2. In germline, CDR1 is PRHDT, CDR2 FYEKMQ (reference sequence). V lost 5 bases and J lost 5; bases outside the gene matches: 5. The CDR3 consists of 14 residues. The CDR3: CASSLSGSGDTQYF. The CDR3 DNA follows: TGTGCCAGCAGCCTTAGCGGGAGTGGAGATACGCAGTATTTT.

V usage is TRBV6-1 and J usage is TRBJ2-2, with D possibly being TRBD1 (5 bases). The V and J ends lost 6 bases and 2 bases respectively, with 7 bases between them. Germline CDR1 MNHNS, CDR2 SASEGT. This CDR3 has 13 residues. For the CDR3, the DNA is TGTGCCAGCAGGACAGATAACACCGGGGAGCTGTTTTTT. The encoded protein is CASRTDNTGELFF.

The chain links TRBV7-9 to TRBJ2-1, with 8 bases matching TRBD2. CDR1 SEHNR and CDR2 FQNEAQ come from the germline V gene (reference sequence). V was pared by 6 bases and J by 4 bases, with 5 bases of the junction left unmatched. This CDR3 comprises 14 residues. CDR3 protein: CASSFSGEYNEQFF. The CDR3 bases are TGTGCCAGCAGTTTTAGCGGGGAGTACAATGAGCAGTTCTTC.

The chain carries TRBV28 and TRBJ1-2, with D perhaps TRBD1 (6 bases). The V end lost 3 bases, the J end lost 8 bases, and 16 bases lay between the germline ends. The CDR3 sequence is 14 residues long. Germline V gene lookup returns CDR1 MDHEN and CDR2 SYDVKM. CDR3 amino acids: CASSLGAAPFGYTF. The CDR3, as DNA: TGTGCCAGCAGTTTGGGGGCAGCCCCTTTCGGCTACACCTTC.